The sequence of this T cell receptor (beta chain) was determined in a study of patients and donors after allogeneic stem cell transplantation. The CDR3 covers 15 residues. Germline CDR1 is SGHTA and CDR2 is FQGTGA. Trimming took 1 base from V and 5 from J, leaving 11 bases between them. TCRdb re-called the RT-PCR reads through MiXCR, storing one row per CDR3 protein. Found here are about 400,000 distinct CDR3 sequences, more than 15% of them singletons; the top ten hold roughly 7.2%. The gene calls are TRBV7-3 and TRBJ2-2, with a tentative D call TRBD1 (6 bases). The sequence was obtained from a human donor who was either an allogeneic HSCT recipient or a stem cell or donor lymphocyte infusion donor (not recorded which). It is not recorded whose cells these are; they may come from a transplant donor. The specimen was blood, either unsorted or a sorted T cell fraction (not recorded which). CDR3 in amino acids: CASSLNPTGTGELFF. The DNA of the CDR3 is TGTGCCAGCAGCTTAAATCCCACAGGGACCGGGGAGCTGTTTTTT.